A selection of T cell receptor beta chains follows, all from one sample in a study of graft-versus-host responses after intestinal transplantation. Clones were read by immunoSEQ multiplex PCR, and TCRdb kept only the in-frame ones, dropping some. The sample includes approximately 37,000 clones, 85% to 95% of them seen just once. The sample consisted of PBMCs, taken almost 750 days after intestinal transplantation. The receptors were gathered from a human patient who received an intestinal transplant, so some T cells may come from the graft donor. The CDR3 runs from the conserved cysteine through the conserved F or W. A D gene is named only where the DNA matches it firmly. Clone size, where shown, is once, few, many, or a class for clones that have expanded.

CDR3: CASSSLGAQYF; DNA: TGTGCCAGCAGCTCCCTAGGGGCGCAGTATTTT; V: TRBV7-2; size: .; J: TRBJ2-3; D: .
CDR3: CASSQDRGGGPADTQYF; DNA: TGTGCCAGCAGCCAAGATCGTGGGGGAGGGCCCGCAGATACGCAGTATTTT; V: TRBV14; size: .; J: TRBJ2-3; D: TRBD2
CDR3: CASSVPGQGFFEQYF; DNA: TGTGCCAGCAGCGTACCGGGACAGGGGTTCTTTGAGCAGTACTTC; V: TRBV5-4; size: .; J: TRBJ2-7; D: TRBD1
CDR3: CASSLPGGGMRGYTF; DNA: TGTGCCAGCAGCCTCCCTGGGGGAGGGATGAGAGGCTACACCTTC; V: TRBV28; size: .; J: TRBJ1-2; D: .
CDR3: CASSPFERANEKLFF; DNA: TGTGCCAGCTCACCTTTCGAACGCGCCAATGAAAAACTGTTTTTT; V: TRBV18; size: .; J: TRBJ1-4; D: .
CDR3: CASRHTRQGDSGNTIYF; DNA: TGTGCCAGCAGACATACTAGGCAGGGCGACTCTGGAAACACCATATATTTT; V: TRBV7-6; size: .; J: TRBJ1-3; D: .
CDR3: CSVEDLGAYTF; DNA: TGCAGCGTTGAAGATCTAGGGGCCTACACCTTC; V: TRBV29-1; size: .; J: TRBJ1-2; D: .
CDR3: CSVAGLGTYEQYF; DNA: TGCAGCGTTGCAGGTCTCGGAACCTACGAGCAGTACTTC; V: TRBV29-1; size: .; J: TRBJ2-7; D: .
CDR3: CASSEVTWDEQFF; DNA: TGTGCCAGCAGCGAAGTTACTTGGGATGAGCAGTTCTTC; V: TRBV11-2; size: .; J: TRBJ2-1; D: .
CDR3: CASSPGQEIYEQYF; DNA: TGTGCCAGCAGCCCGGGACAGGAAATTTACGAGCAGTACTTC; V: TRBV7-9; size: .; J: TRBJ2-7; D: TRBD1
CDR3: CAWSALGGYGYTF; DNA: TGTGCCTGGAGTGCCCTAGGGGGCTATGGCTACACCTTC; V: TRBV30; size: .; J: TRBJ1-2; D: .
CDR3: CASSPILGTASYEQYF; DNA: TGTGCCAGCTCACCCATCTTAGGGACAGCCTCCTACGAGCAGTACTTC; V: TRBV18; size: .; J: TRBJ2-7; D: TRBD1
CDR3: CASSTETSAHSSSYEQYF; DNA: TGCGCCAGCAGTACCGAGACTAGCGCTCACTCTAGCTCCTACGAGCAGTACTTC; V: TRBV4-1; size: .; J: TRBJ2-7; D: TRBD2
CDR3: CASSLAGSYGYTF; DNA: TGTGCCAGCAGCTTGGCGGGGAGTTATGGCTACACCTTC; V: TRBV5-5; size: .; J: TRBJ1-2; D: .
CDR3: CASTHEPLARNEQFF; DNA: TGTGCCAGCACCCACGAACCACTAGCACGGAATGAGCAGTTCTTC; V: TRBV6-1; size: .; J: TRBJ2-1; D: .
CDR3: CASSPAGGGTEAFF; DNA: TGTGCCAGCAGCCCCGCCGGTGGGGGCACTGAAGCTTTCTTT; V: TRBV9; size: once; J: TRBJ1-1; D: .
CDR3: CASSPTGGTAFF; DNA: TGTGCCAGCAGCCCTACAGGGGGAACGGCTTTCTTT; V: TRBV7-6; size: .; J: TRBJ1-1; D: TRBD1
CDR3: CAWTSGGQNIQYF; DNA: TGTGCCTGGACATCAGGGGGGCAAAACATTCAGTACTTC; V: TRBV30; size: .; J: TRBJ2-4; D: .
CDR3: CASNRAAITNTEAFF; DNA: TGTGCCAGTAACCGTGCAGCTATTACGAACACTGAAGCTTTCTTT; V: TRBV19; size: once; J: TRBJ1-1; D: .
CDR3: CASSDTTRATTEAFF; DNA: TGTGCCAGCAGCGATACAACCAGGGCTACCACTGAAGCTTTCTTT; V: TRBV4-2; size: .; J: TRBJ1-1; D: .
CDR3: CASRDANQETQYF; DNA: TGTGCCAGCAGAGACGCTAACCAAGAGACCCAGTACTTC; V: TRBV2; size: .; J: TRBJ2-5; D: .
CDR3: CASSLGRNSGANVLTF; DNA: TGTGCCAGCAGTCTTGGGCGGAACTCTGGGGCCAACGTCCTGACTTTC; V: TRBV7-3; size: .; J: TRBJ2-6; D: .
CDR3: CASSRGGDDGYTF; DNA: TGTGCCAGCAGTCGGGGCGGGGACGATGGCTACACCTTC; V: TRBV5-4; size: once; J: TRBJ1-2; D: .
CDR3: CASSSQGARQPQHF; DNA: TGTGCCAGCAGCAGCCAGGGGGCACGGCAGCCCCAGCATTTT; V: TRBV6-6; size: .; J: TRBJ1-5; D: TRBD1
CDR3: CAISGQGADEQYF; DNA: TGTGCCATCAGTGGACAGGGGGCGGACGAGCAGTACTTC; V: TRBV10-3; size: few; J: TRBJ2-7; D: TRBD1
CDR3: CASSPQGVGADTQYF; DNA: TGTGCCAGCAGCCCACAGGGGGTAGGGGCAGATACGCAGTATTTT; V: TRBV7-2; size: .; J: TRBJ2-3; D: TRBD1
CDR3: CASSISGSVLNIQYF; DNA: TGTGCCAGCAGCATTAGCGGGAGTGTCTTAAACATTCAGTACTTC; V: TRBV5-6; size: .; J: TRBJ2-4; D: TRBD2
CDR3: CASGSDVQRFQYF; DNA: TGTGCCAGCGGCTCGGACGTTCAAAGGTTCCAGTACTTC; V: TRBV6-5; size: .; J: TRBJ2-5; D: .
CDR3: CSATGETQYF; DNA: TGCAGTGCTACGGGGGAGACCCAGTACTTC; V: TRBV20-1; size: .; J: TRBJ2-5; D: .
CDR3: CASSPLFNYGYTF; DNA: TGTGCCAGCAGTCCCCTCTTCAACTATGGCTACACCTTC; V: TRBV28; size: .; J: TRBJ1-2; D: .
CDR3: CASKPAGPNTGELFF; DNA: TGTGCCAGCAAACCCGCAGGGCCGAACACCGGGGAGCTGTTTTTT; V: TRBV27; size: .; J: TRBJ2-2; D: .
CDR3: CASRPGGANGYTF; DNA: TGTGCCAGCAGACCCGGGGGGGCGAACGGCTACACCTTC; V: TRBV6-5; size: .; J: TRBJ1-2; D: .
CDR3: CASSLGRWSSYEQYF; DNA: TGTGCCAGCAGCCTTGGCCGGTGGAGCTCCTACGAGCAGTACTTC; V: TRBV11-2; size: once; J: TRBJ2-7; D: .
CDR3: CASSLNPGTVQETQYF; DNA: TGTGCCAGCAGTTTAAATCCCGGGACAGTCCAAGAGACCCAGTACTTC; V: TRBV27; size: .; J: TRBJ2-5; D: TRBD1
CDR3: CASGGRPGELFF; DNA: TGTGCCAGCGGTGGCCGGCCCGGGGAGCTGTTTTTT; V: TRBV28; size: .; J: TRBJ2-2; D: .